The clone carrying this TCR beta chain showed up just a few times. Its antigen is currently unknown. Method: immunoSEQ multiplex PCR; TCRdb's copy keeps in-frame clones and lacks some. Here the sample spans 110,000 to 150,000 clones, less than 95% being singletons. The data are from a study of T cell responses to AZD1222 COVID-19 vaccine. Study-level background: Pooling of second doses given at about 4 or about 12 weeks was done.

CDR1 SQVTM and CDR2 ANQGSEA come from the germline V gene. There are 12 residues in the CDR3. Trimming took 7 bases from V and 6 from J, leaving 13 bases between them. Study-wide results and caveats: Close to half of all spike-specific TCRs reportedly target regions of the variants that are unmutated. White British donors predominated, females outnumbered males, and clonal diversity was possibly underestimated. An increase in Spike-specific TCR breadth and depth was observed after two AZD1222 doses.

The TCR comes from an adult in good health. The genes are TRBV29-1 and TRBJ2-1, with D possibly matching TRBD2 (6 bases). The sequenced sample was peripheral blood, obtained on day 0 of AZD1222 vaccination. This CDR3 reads CSGYRDSNEQFF. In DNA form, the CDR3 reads TGCAGCGGATACCGGGACTCCAATGAGCAGTTCTTC.